These T cell receptor beta chains were read from a single sample in a study of blood T cell repertoires in COVID-19. This table comes from immunoSEQ multiplex PCR, and its TCRdb copy is limited to in-frame clones, with some not included. The sample lists 200,000 to 250,000 clones; 70% to 90% were seen once. The sample consisted of PBMCs or T cells enriched from blood (not recorded which). The receptors here all came from a woman in her twenties or thirties who had been exposed to COVID-19. Each CDR3 is given with its conserved first and last residue. D genes are given only for firm matches. Clone size is shown for a subset of rows, as once, few, many or a class of expanded clone.

V,size,J,D,DNA,CDR3
TRBV30,few,TRBJ1-6,NA,TGTGCCTGGAGTCCAAAGGACAGAACCTCTTCACCCCTCCACTTT,CAWSPKDRTSSPLHF
TRBV5-1,few,TRBJ1-1,TRBD1,TGCGCCAGCAGCTTGGGACAGGGCCGCACTGAAGCTTTCTTT,CASSLGQGRTEAFF
TRBV24-1,NA,TRBJ2-7,NA,TGTGCCACCAGGGAGCCCGGGTTCCCCTACGAGCAGTACTTC,CATREPGFPYEQYF
TRBV6-5,once,TRBJ1-2,TRBD1,TGTGCCAGCAGTTCGGCCGGGACAGACGGCTATGGCTACACCTTC,CASSSAGTDGYGYTF
TRBV7-9,NA,TRBJ1-2,TRBD1,TGTGCCAGCAGCTTAGTCTCGCAGGGGGTGTATGGCTACACCTTC,CASSLVSQGVYGYTF
TRBV29-1,NA,TRBJ1-1,NA,TGCAGCGAAAACCCAGGGGCTATGAACACTGAAGCTTTCTTT,CSENPGAMNTEAFF
TRBV6-5,NA,TRBJ1-2,TRBD1,TGTGCCAGCAGTTCCACCCTGACAGGGGGCTATGGCTACACCTTC,CASSSTLTGGYGYTF
TRBV12-3/TRBV12-4,NA,TRBJ2-3,NA,TGTGCCAGCGTTAAAGGGGAGGCAGATACGCAGTATTTT,CASVKGEADTQYF
TRBV7-2,NA,TRBJ2-5,TRBD1,TGTGCCAGCAGCTTTGACAGGGGGGGGAAGACCCAGTACTTC,CASSFDRGGKTQYF
TRBV19,NA,TRBJ1-3,NA,TGTGCCAGTAGTAGACGACAGGCAGGTACTGGAAACACCATATATTTT,CASSRRQAGTGNTIYF
TRBV5-1,NA,TRBJ1-5,NA,TGCGCCAGCAGCTTGTGGGGCCCCAACAATCAGCCCCAGCATTTT,CASSLWGPNNQPQHF
TRBV11-2,NA,TRBJ2-3,NA,TGTGCCAGCAGCTTAGGTGCGGATACGCAGTATTTT,CASSLGADTQYF
TRBV29-1,NA,TRBJ1-1,NA,TGCAGCGTTGAACAGGGGTGGAACACTGAAGCTTTCTTT,CSVEQGWNTEAFF